Presented here are 2 T cell receptor beta chains from one specimen sequenced in a study of CD8 T cells in ankylosing spondylitis. TCRdb re-called the 5' RACE reads with MiXCR, one entry per CDR3 protein. The profile covers 700,000 to 850,000 distinct CDR3 sequences, with about 12% appearing a single time and 0.51% taken by the ten largest. Which antigens these TCRs recognize remains unknown. Notes on the study in general: A TCR beta motif of several highly homologous variants seemed to mark ankylosing spondylitis blood.

The source material was blood, either unsorted or a sorted T cell fraction (not recorded which). The receptors were gathered from a male donor with ankylosing spondylitis.

Only a few counts were recorded for this clonotype. For the CDR3, the DNA is TGCAGTGCTAGAGAACTAGGAGAGCAGTACTTC. Protein: CSARELGEQYF. The chain employs TRBV20-1 and TRBJ2-7, with a tentative D call TRBD2 (5 bases). The CDR3 consists of 11 residues. Germline loops: CDR1 DFQATT, CDR2 SNEGSKA (reference sequence). V lost 0 bases to trimming and J lost 7 bases, with 7 bases between them.

To note about this clonotype: The junction shows a germline mismatch at one end, possibly a read error. The V and J genes are TRBV18 and TRBJ2-5; D is perhaps TRBD2 (5 bases). CDR1 and CDR2 from the germline V gene are KGHSH and LQKENI. The CDR3 totals 16 residues. The CDR3 protein is CASTPYAGRLQETQYF. CDR3 bases: TGTGCCAGCACACCCTACGCGGGTAGACTGCAAGAGACCCAGTACTTC.